This paragraph reports one T cell receptor beta chain. Sequencing used immunoSEQ multiplex PCR; TCRdb keeps in-frame clones, though not all of them. The sample shows a few hundred thousand clones, approximately 90% of them seen only once. The CDR3 is 16 amino acids. V was cut by 5 bases and J by 0 bases, with 13 bases left in between. Germline V CDR1 and CDR2: MNHEY, SMNVEV (reference sequence). The data belong to a study of blood T cell repertoires in COVID-19. Study details: Collection of acute and convalescent COVID-19 samples took place in the United States, Italy and Spain. The analysed material was cDNA or gDNA that came from T cells, B-cell-depleted T cells, or PBMCs.

In terms of age and location, participants ranged from roughly 18 to 100 years and lived in about two dozen US areas. Either two negative PCRs, clearance, or symptom resolution qualified Cohort 3 donors as recovered. The sequenced sample was PBMCs or T cells enriched from blood (not recorded which). The chain employs TRBV27 and TRBJ2-2, with D tentatively TRBD2 (6 bases). The sequence was collected from a woman in her forties who had recovered from COVID-19. CDR3 nucleotides: TGTGCCAGCAGTCTCCCCGGGACTGCGAACACCGGGGAGCTGTTTTTT. Translation gives CASSLPGTANTGELFF.